These 22 T cell receptor beta chains came from one sample sequenced in a study of spatial heterogeneity in lung cancer. This sample's time point: sample taken at primary tumor resection. Researchers sequenced whole RNA taken from tumor, nontumor lung or frozen PBMC without sorting. TCRdb reprocessed the 5' RACE reads via MiXCR and lists one record per CDR3 protein. The profile shows about 48,000 distinct CDR3 sequences, about 5.8% of them singletons. The starting material was PBMCs, obtained at surgery. The receptor set was obtained from a male donor with early-stage non-small cell lung cancer.

There are many counts of this clonotype. This rearrangement joins TRBV12-3 or TRBV12-4 to TRBJ2-1, with unresolved D. V was pared by 11 bases and J by 8 bases, with 10 bases between. There are 10 residues in the CDR3. CDR3 amino acids: CAVGLHEQFF. As DNA, the CDR3 is TGTGCCGTAGGGCTCCATGAGCAGTTCTTC.

This clonotype was observed at least ten times. This sequence joins TRBV5-1 and TRBJ2-1; 16 bases are shared with TRBD2. Looked up from germline, CDR1 is SGHRS and CDR2 is YFSETQ. CDR3 length: 17 residues. V shed 3 bases and J 2 bases; nucleotides not matched to a gene: 2. The DNA for the CDR3 is TGCGCCAGCAGCTCCGGGACTAGCGGGAGGGCCTACAATGAGCAGTTCTTC. Residues: CASSSGTSGRAYNEQFF.

This clonotype has only a few counts. The V and J genes are TRBV12-3 or TRBV12-4 and TRBJ2-1; D is ambiguous. There are 13 residues in the CDR3. Trimming left V 3 bases short and J 7 bases short, with 10 bases between. The CDR3 region is CASSLNGQNEQFF. In DNA form, the CDR3 reads TGTGCCAGCAGTTTGAACGGGCAAAATGAGCAGTTCTTC.

This chain uses TRBV24-1 with TRBJ1-2; D gene unclear. The V gene's germline CDR1 is KGHDR and CDR2 SFDVKD. The CDR3 has 12 amino acids. Trimming cost V 1 base and J 7 bases, with 6 bases left between them. CDR3 coding DNA: TGTGCCACCAGTGATTTCGACTCTGGCTACACCTTC. Its translation is CATSDFDSGYTF.

This chain links TRBV11-2 with TRBJ2-3; no firm D call. This CDR3 has 14 residues. Germline assignment: CDR1 SGHAT and CDR2 FQNNGV. The V gene lost 6 bases and the J gene lost 0 bases, with 10 bases spanning the gap. CDR3 nucleotides: TGTGCCAGCAGACTAATGGGGAGCACAGATACGCAGTATTTT. Protein product: CASRLMGSTDTQYF.

This clonotype was seen repeatedly, ten times or more. The chain has TRBV12-3 or TRBV12-4 and TRBJ2-5; 8 positions agree with TRBD1. J gave up 5 bases and V 6 bases, and 11 bases lay outside the gene matches. The CDR3 runs 15 residues. As DNA, the CDR3 is TGTGCCAGCAGCCCTGACAGGGGCCGGGGGGAGACCCAGTACTTC. As protein: CASSPDRGRGETQYF.

This clonotype came up many times. The chain employs TRBV15 and TRBJ1-4, with D hard to call. Trimming left V 5 bases short and J 8 bases short, with 12 bases between. Germline assignment: CDR1 LNHNV and CDR2 YYDKDF (reference sequence). This CDR3 comprises 13 residues. CDR3 sequence: CATSERPREKLFF. The CDR3 coding sequence is TGTGCCACCAGCGAGCGGCCCCGCGAAAAACTGTTTTTT.

Ten or more counts support this clonotype. The chain links TRBV11-1 to TRBJ2-1; 7 bases align to TRBD2. CDR1 SGHAT and CDR2 FQDESV come from the germline V gene (reference sequence). The CDR3 is 15 amino acids. The junction had 8 bases not matched to a gene; V was cut back by 5 bases and J by 4 bases. The DNA of the CDR3 is TGTGCCAGCAGCGACCCGCGGGAGAGTTACAATGAGCAGTTCTTC. Amino acid sequence: CASSDPRESYNEQFF.

This clonotype was seen ten or more times. This chain connects TRBV5-4 to TRBJ1-2; 7 bases fit TRBD1. The germline V gene has CDR1 SGHNT and CDR2 YYREEE (reference sequence). The length of the CDR3 is 15 residues. J was trimmed by 2 bases and V by 0 bases; bases with no gene match: 4. The CDR3 sequence is CASSLGRGQNYGYTF. DNA for the CDR3: TGTGCCAGCAGCTTGGGGAGGGGGCAGAACTATGGCTACACCTTC.

This clonotype showed up many times. This chain uses TRBV5-4 with TRBJ1-3; D is undetermined. The CDR3 runs to 15 residues. Germline values: CDR1 SGHNT, CDR2 YYREEE (reference sequence). Trimming cost V 0 bases and J 0 bases, with 7 bases left between them. The CDR3 protein is CASSLGPFSGNTIYF. The CDR3 DNA reads TGTGCCAGCAGCTTGGGGCCGTTCTCTGGAAACACCATATATTTT.

This clonotype came up many times. The chain joins TRBV5-5 to TRBJ2-7, with TRBD1 matching over 9 bases. Trimming took 0 bases from V and 3 from J; bases not matched to a gene: 4. The CDR3 has 15 amino acids. From germline, CDR1 is SGHKS and CDR2 YYEKEE (reference sequence). The CDR3 DNA is TGTGCCAGCAGCTTGGGACAGGGGGGAATCTACGAGCAGTACTTC. Residues: CASSLGQGGIYEQYF.

This clonotype was observed many times. The chain combines TRBV10-3 with TRBJ2-7, with D unresolved. V was shortened by 0 bases and J by 2 bases, with 8 bases between the two germline ends. CDR1 is ENHRY and CDR2 is SYGVKD in the germline V gene. This CDR3 comprises 14 residues. The CDR3 spells CAISESGSTYEQYF. CDR3 coding DNA: TGTGCCATCAGTGAGTCGGGCAGCACCTACGAGCAGTACTTC.

J is TRBJ2-3 and V is TRBV20-1; unclear D gene. This CDR3 has 15 residues. V shed 1 base and J shed 1 base, with 12 bases lying between them. The germline V gene encodes CDR1 DFQATT and CDR2 SNEGSKA (reference sequence). The CDR3 sequence: CSARVPGARTDTQYF. DNA of the CDR3: TGCAGTGCTAGAGTACCAGGCGCCCGCACAGATACGCAGTATTTT.

The chain couples TRBV6-5 to TRBJ2-3; tentative D call: TRBD1 (6 bases). V was cut by 0 bases and J by 0 bases, with 10 bases left in between. CDR1 is MNHEY and CDR2 is SVGAGI in the germline V gene. CDR3 size: 16 residues. The CDR3 DNA is TGTGCCAGCAGTTACTCAGGGGGTACTAGCACAGATACGCAGTATTTT. Translation: CASSYSGGTSTDTQYF.

This clonotype has a count of ten or more. V gene TRBV7-9 combines with J gene TRBJ2-5, with D perhaps TRBD2 (5 bases). This CDR3 has 15 amino acids. The V end was cut by 3 bases, the J end by 2 bases, with 13 bases between. Germline CDR1 is SEHNR and CDR2 is FQNEAQ (reference sequence). The CDR3 loop reads CASSFTGGFQETQYF. CDR3 nucleotides: TGTGCCAGCAGCTTCACTGGAGGATTTCAAGAGACCCAGTACTTC.

This clonotype was seen many times. The rearrangement joins TRBV2 to TRBJ2-4; D is unclear. Per germline, CDR1 SNHLY and CDR2 FYNNEI. The ends were cut back, 8 bases at V and 3 bases at J, with 8 bases in the middle. The CDR3 runs to 12 residues. The CDR3 DNA reads TGTGCCAGCGGGATGGGCAAAAACATTCAGTACTTC. Amino acids: CASGMGKNIQYF.

Ten or more counts support this clonotype. The chain employs TRBV20-1 and TRBJ2-3; D not certain. The length of the CDR3 is 13 residues. From germline, CDR1 is DFQATT and CDR2 SNEGSKA (reference sequence). V was shortened by 3 bases and J by 4 bases, with 11 bases between the two germline ends. The CDR3 nucleotides read TGCAGTGCTAGTAGTGGGTCCGCAGATACGCAGTATTTT. Amino acids: CSASSGSADTQYF.

The sample holds many counts of this clonotype. The CDR3 loop reads CASSMTGLSYEQYF. CDR3 bases: TGTGCCAGCAGTATGACAGGTCTCTCCTACGAGCAGTACTTC. The V and J genes are TRBV2 and TRBJ2-7, with D possibly being TRBD1 (6 bases). The CDR3 runs to 14 residues. V shed 5 bases and J shed 0 bases, with 11 bases lying between them. The germline V gene encodes CDR1 SNHLY and CDR2 FYNNEI.

This clonotype turned up a few times. The chain joins TRBV11-2 to TRBJ1-2; D is perhaps TRBD1 (5 bases). Looked up from germline, CDR1 is SGHAT and CDR2 is FQNNGV. The CDR3 runs 15 residues. Deletions cut 7 bases from V and 4 bases from J, with 19 bases between. The chain's CDR3 is CASTPSLGVGYGYTF. CDR3 DNA: TGTGCCAGCACCCCCTCGTTGGGGGTGGGCTATGGCTACACCTTC.

This clonotype was recorded many times. This rearrangement joins TRBV9 to TRBJ1-2; D remains unclear. This CDR3 is 13 amino acids long. Trimming took 0 bases from V and 4 from J, leaving 7 bases between them. The germline V gene has CDR1 SGDLS and CDR2 YYNGEE. The CDR3 DNA sequence: TGTGCCAGCAGCGTAGCCTCGGGCTATGGCTACACCTTC. Protein: CASSVASGYGYTF.

This clonotype was counted at least ten times. The chain joins TRBV10-2 to TRBJ1-1, with D unclear. CDR1 and CDR2 (germline): WSHSY, SAAADI. Trimming pared 6 bases from V and 0 bases from J, leaving 8 bases between. This CDR3 region has 13 residues. In DNA, the CDR3 is TGCGCCAGCAGCCCGGCGTTGAACACTGAAGCTTTCTTT. Residues: CASSPALNTEAFF.

The chain uses TRBV7-8 and TRBJ1-5; weak D call: TRBD1 (5 bases). The germline V gene encodes CDR1 SGHVS and CDR2 FQNEAQ. This CDR3 comprises 13 residues. V shed 5 bases and J shed 6 bases, with 11 bases lying between them. The CDR3 sequence is CASSQGRGQPQHF. For the CDR3, the DNA is TGTGCCAGCAGCCAAGGGAGGGGTCAGCCCCAGCATTTT.